These T cell receptor beta chains were read from a single sample in a study of blood T cell repertoires in COVID-19. This table comes from immunoSEQ multiplex PCR, and its TCRdb copy is limited to in-frame clones, with some not included. This table holds 90,000 to 150,000 clones, 70% to 80% found once. The sample comprised peripheral blood. These receptors all stem from a man aged 50-59 years with acute or convalescent COVID-19. CDR3s include the opening cysteine and the closing phenylalanine or tryptophan. The D gene is left open where the match is weak. Some rows have no size entry. The others give once, few or many, or a class for an expanded clone.

TRBV6-5,.,TRBJ1-4,TRBD1,15,TGTGCCAGCAGTTATCCGGGACAGACTAATGAAAAACTGTTTTTT,CASSYPGQTNEKLFF
TRBV19,.,TRBJ2-2,TRBD1,15,TGTGCCAGTATGACGACAGGGGGCGCGTCCGGGGAGCTGTTTTTT,CASMTTGGASGELFF
TRBV28,.,TRBJ1-5,TRBD1,13,TGTGCCAGCACTCGGGACAGGGGGCAGCCCCAGCATTTT,CASTRDRGQPQHF
TRBV2,.,TRBJ2-2,TRBD2,15,TGTGCCAGCAGTCCAGCGGGAGGCGGCACCGGGGAGCTGTTTTTT,CASSPAGGGTGELFF
TRBV5-4,.,TRBJ2-2,.,15,TGTGCCAGCAGCCCCCCCCGCGCGAACACCGGGGAGCTGTTTTTT,CASSPPRANTGELFF
TRBV9,.,TRBJ2-2,TRBD1,14,TGTGCCAGCACGGACAGGGAAAACACCGGGGAGCTGTTTTTT,CASTDRENTGELFF
TRBV4-1,few,TRBJ1-5,TRBD1,15,TGCGCCAGCAGCCCATTAACAGGGGCGGGTCAGCCCCAGCATTTT,CASSPLTGAGQPQHF
TRBV5-1,.,TRBJ1-3,.,17,TGCGCCAGCAGCTCTTCCGCGACAGCGAGCTCTGGAAACACCATATATTTT,CASSSSATASSGNTIYF
TRBV30,.,TRBJ1-2,.,14,TGTGCCTGGAGAGGTTTAACAGAAAACTATGGCTACACCTTC,CAWRGLTENYGYTF
TRBV24-1,few,TRBJ1-2,.,14,TGTGCCACCACCAATCCTAGGGGTAACTATGGCTACACCTTC,CATTNPRGNYGYTF
TRBV5-1,.,TRBJ2-1,.,13,TGCGCCAGCAGCTTGGGACAGTACAATGAGCAGTTCTTC,CASSLGQYNEQFF
TRBV19,.,TRBJ2-3,TRBD2,17,TGTGCCAGTAGTATAGGGCGCGGGGGATTTCGCACAGATACGCAGTATTTT,CASSIGRGGFRTDTQYF
TRBV5-6,.,TRBJ1-5,TRBD1,17,TGTGCCAGCAGCTTGGGGACAGGGTATGAGGGCAATCAGCCCCAGCATTTT,CASSLGTGYEGNQPQHF
TRBV7-8,.,TRBJ2-3,TRBD2,16,TGTGCCAGCAGCTTAGGTCTTAGCGGGAGAGCAGATACGCAGTATTTT,CASSLGLSGRADTQYF